The text below deals with one T cell receptor (beta chain). Together with a sample-barcoded 5' primer, a J-beta primer mix was included in a second PCR lasting roughly 6 to 12 cycles. TCRdb re-called the 5' RACE reads through MiXCR, storing one row per CDR3 protein. The sample yields 780,000 or so distinct CDR3 sequences, roughly 50% seen once. This CDR3 region has 13 residues. Germline V gives CDR1 MNHEY, CDR2 SMNVEV (reference sequence). The sample originates from a study of blood T cells in healthy people across ages. There were healthy Caucasian individuals from Russia, aged about 6 to 95, serving as donors.

The chain has TRBV27 and TRBJ2-5; the D is unclear. The J call may be mistaken, given a closer DNA end match to TRBJ2-7. Sequencing input: blood. This TCR was sampled from a man aged 40-49 years in good health. CDR3 bases: TGTGCCAGCAGTTTAGGCCCCGCTGGCGAGCAGTACTTC. This sequence encodes CASSLGPAGEQYF.